One and the same sample provided the 21 T cell receptor beta chains below, sequenced in a study of blood T cell repertoires in COVID-19. Only in-frame clones appear in the TCRdb table, and some are missing; sequencing was by immunoSEQ multiplex PCR. In the table there are roughly 68,000 clones, about 88% of which are singletons. The sample consisted of peripheral blood. The receptors were gathered from a woman between 50 and 59 years old with active COVID-19.

This clone has just one count. The V gene is TRBV12-3 or TRBV12-4, the J gene TRBJ2-6; D is possibly TRBD2 (5 bases). CDR3 length: 13 amino acids. V shed 5 bases and J shed 11 bases, with 13 bases lying between them. The CDR3 DNA follows: TGTGCCAGCAGTCCGTCTTGGGGAGACGTCCTGACTTTC. Protein: CASSPSWGDVLTF.

The V call is TRBV5-1, the J call TRBJ1-2; tentative D call: TRBD1 (6 bases). Germline CDR1 and CDR2: SGHRS and YFSETQ. With 4 bases removed from V and 4 bases from J, the gap between germline ends came to 14 bases. The CDR3 totals 14 residues. For the CDR3, the DNA is TGCGCCAGCAGCGACTACAGGGCCATCTATGGCTACACCTTC. This encodes CASSDYRAIYGYTF.

The chain uses TRBV5-1 and TRBJ2-1, with 11 bases that match TRBD1. V gave up 4 bases and J gave up 0 bases; unmatched junction bases: 12. Germline CDR1 reads SGHRS; CDR2 reads YFSETQ. There are 19 residues in the CDR3. The CDR3 is CASSTGTGGSLSSYNEQFF. The CDR3 DNA sequence: TGCGCCAGCAGCACCGGGACAGGGGGATCATTGAGCTCCTACAATGAGCAGTTCTTC. Looking up the rest from reference TRBV5-1 and TRBJ2-1 gives the full variable domain: KAGVTQTPRYLIKTRGQQVTLSCSPISGHRSVSWYQQTPGQGLQFLFEYFSETQRNKGNFPGRFSGRQFSNSRSEMNVSTLELGDSALYLCASSTGTGGSLSSYNEQFFGPGTRLTVL.

The rearrangement uses TRBV4-1 and TRBJ1-2; no clear D gene. Germline CDR1 and CDR2: MGHRA and YSYEKL. Trimming took off 3 bases at V and 4 bases at J, with 12 bases between the two ends. The CDR3 runs to 14 residues. The CDR3 nucleotides read TGCGCCAGCAGCCAGACGAGGGTTGCCTATGGCTACACCTTC. Translating gives CASSQTRVAYGYTF.

The J gene is TRBJ2-3, the V gene TRBV11-2; possible D gene TRBD1, 6 bases. With 4 bases removed from V and 0 bases from J, the gap between germline ends came to 11 bases. Germline assignment: CDR1 SGHAT and CDR2 FQNNGV. The CDR3 length is 15 residues. The CDR3 DNA follows: TGTGCCAGCAGCTCCGGGACAACTAGCACAGATACGCAGTATTTT. This encodes CASSSGTTSTDTQYF.

This clone was recorded only once. The rearrangement links TRBV18 to TRBJ2-2; D is unclear. The CDR3 totals 15 residues. V lost 2 bases, J lost 1 base, and 8 bases lay in between. Germline V gives CDR1 KGHSH, CDR2 LQKENI. The CDR3 coding sequence is TGTGCCAGCTCACCAATCGTCGGGAACACCGGGGAGCTGTTTTTT. This translates into CASSPIVGNTGELFF.

This sequence joins TRBV5-6 and TRBJ1-1, with 7 bases aligning to TRBD1. CDR3 length equals 16 residues. With V trimmed by 4 bases and J by 5 bases, 14 bases remained unmatched. The V gene's germline CDR1 is SGHDT and CDR2 YYEEEE. CDR3 amino acids: CASSPTKQGSWTEAFF. CDR3 nucleotide sequence: TGTGCCAGCAGCCCTACGAAACAGGGGTCGTGGACTGAAGCTTTCTTT.

In nucleotides, the CDR3 is TGTGCCAGCAGCCCTAATTCCTACGAGCAGTACTTC. Translation gives CASSPNSYEQYF. The rearrangement joins TRBV5-8 to TRBJ2-7; D is ambiguous. The germline CDR1 and CDR2 sequences are SGHTS and YDEGEE. V was cut by 4 bases and J by 1 base, with 6 bases left in between. This CDR3 is built from 12 residues.

This clone has a single count. The V call is TRBV7-2, the J call TRBJ2-2, with D perhaps TRBD1 (6 bases). Looked up from germline, CDR1 is SGHTA and CDR2 is FQGNSA. Trimming took 2 bases from V and 4 from J, leaving 14 bases between them. This CDR3 contains 16 residues. CDR3 loop: CASSLRGFPGTGELFF. In DNA, the CDR3 is TGTGCCAGCAGCTTAAGGGGGTTCCCGGGCACCGGGGAGCTGTTTTTT.

This chain connects TRBV2 to TRBJ2-3, with a tentative D call TRBD2 (6 bases). Germline V gene lookup returns CDR1 SNHLY and CDR2 FYNNEI. V was trimmed by 7 bases and J by 3 bases, leaving 23 bases between them. The CDR3 has 17 residues. CDR3 nucleotides: TGTGCCAGCATGGCCTTCGGAGGGGCGGGATATACAGATACGCAGTATTTT. Amino acids: CASMAFGGAGYTDTQYF. Looking up the rest from reference TRBV2 and TRBJ2-3 gives the full variable domain: EPEVTQTPSHQVTQMGQEVILRCVPISNHLYFYWYRQILGQKVEFLVSFYNNEISEKSEIFDDQFSVERPDGSNFTLKIRSTKLEDSAMYFCASMAFGGAGYTDTQYFGPGTRLTVL.

This clone has more than one count but fewer than ten. The V and J genes are TRBV25-1 and TRBJ2-2; TRBD2 is a possible D gene (5 bases). V was trimmed by 5 bases and J by 5 bases, leaving 12 bases between them. This CDR3 has 14 residues. Germline CDR1 reads MGHDK; CDR2 reads SYGVNS. CDR3: CASSWTDLTGELFF. The CDR3 region has the DNA TGTGCCAGCAGTTGGACTGACCTAACCGGGGAGCTGTTTTTT.

This clone was picked up one time. This chain links TRBV7-9 with TRBJ2-5, with 7 positions matching TRBD1. V gave up 5 bases and J gave up 5 bases; unmatched junction bases: 8. Germline CDR1 SEHNR, CDR2 FQNEAQ (reference sequence). The CDR3 consists of 14 residues. The CDR3 region is CASSPRTGLETQYF. CDR3 bases: TGTGCCAGCAGCCCAAGGACAGGTTTGGAGACCCAGTACTTC. Full variable domain (remainder filled in from reference TRBV7-9 and TRBJ2-5): DTGVSQNPRHKITKRGQNVTFRCDPISEHNRLYWYRQTLGQGPEFLTYFQNEAQLEKSRLLSDRFSAERPKGSFSTLEIQRTEQGDSAMYLCASSPRTGLETQYFGPGTRLLVL.

This clone was detected only a few times. The rearrangement joins TRBV4-1 to TRBJ1-3; D not resolved. The CDR3 runs 15 residues. The ends were cut back, 1 base at V and 0 bases at J, with 7 bases in the middle. In germline, CDR1 is MGHRA, CDR2 YSYEKL. As DNA, the CDR3 is TGCGCCAGCAGCCAAGTGGGGAGCTCTGGAAACACCATATATTTT. It codes for CASSQVGSSGNTIYF.

This chain joins TRBV29-1 and TRBJ1-3, with a possible D match to TRBD1 (6 bases). The CDR3 runs 13 residues. Germline V lookup: CDR1 SQVTM, CDR2 ANQGSEA. CDR3 coding DNA: TGCAGTGCACAGGGTTACTCTGGAAACACCATATATTTT. This gives the protein CSAQGYSGNTIYF.

Points on this clone: The junction and the germline gene differ at one end; a read error may be behind it. V and J are TRBV4-1 and TRBJ2-1; D possibly corresponds to TRBD2 (5 bases). The CDR3 spans 15 residues. Germline CDR1 MGHRA, CDR2 YSYEKL. The CDR3 DNA sequence: TGCGCCAGCAGCCAAACAGCGGAGGCCTACAATGAGCGGTTCTTC. Translated, it gives CASSQTAEAYNERFF.

This clone was picked up one time. This chain links TRBV11-2 with TRBJ2-5; possible D gene TRBD1, 6 bases. Germline V lookup: CDR1 SGHAT, CDR2 FQNNGV. V was cut by 4 bases and J by 5 bases, with 17 bases left in between. There are 15 residues in the CDR3. The CDR3 loop is CASSSQARQGETQYF. The CDR3 DNA follows: TGTGCCAGCAGCTCGCAAGCTCGGCAGGGGGAGACCCAGTACTTC.

The J gene is TRBJ2-4, the V gene TRBV4-1; 8 nucleotides align to TRBD1. V was pared by 1 base and J by 1 base, with 9 bases of the junction left unmatched. The CDR3 totals 18 residues. The germline CDR1 and CDR2 sequences are MGHRA and YSYEKL. CDR3 coding DNA: TGCGCCAGCAGCCAAGCCGACAGGGGAGAGGGGGCCAAAAACATTCAGTACTTC. Translated: CASSQADRGEGAKNIQYF.

The sample holds a few counts of this clone. The V and J genes are TRBV2 and TRBJ2-6; a weak D match, TRBD2 (6 bases). V lost 0 bases, J lost 4 bases, and 10 bases lay in between. CDR3 length: 16 residues. Germline CDR1 SNHLY, CDR2 FYNNEI. In nucleotides, the CDR3 is TGTGCCAGCAGTGAAGCAGGCGGGGCCGGGGCCAACGTCCTGACTTTC. As protein: CASSEAGGAGANVLTF.

V and J are TRBV14 and TRBJ2-7; D is possibly TRBD2 (6 bases). V shed 0 bases and J shed 7 bases, with 16 bases lying between them. CDR1 is SGHDN, CDR2 FVKESK, per germline. The CDR3 length is 15 residues. CDR3 amino acids: CASSQDGTPPREQYF. In nucleotides, the CDR3 is TGTGCCAGCAGCCAAGATGGGACTCCCCCAAGGGAGCAGTACTTC.

The rearrangement links TRBV28 to TRBJ1-1; D remains ambiguous. The V gene lost 3 bases and the J gene lost 0 bases, with 8 bases spanning the gap. Germline assignment: CDR1 MDHEN and CDR2 SYDVKM. The CDR3 covers 14 residues. The CDR3 loop is CASSLGGMNTEAFF. CDR3 in DNA: TGTGCCAGCAGTTTGGGAGGGATGAACACTGAAGCTTTCTTT.

This chain joins TRBV28 and TRBJ2-5, with TRBD2 matching 7 bases. The CDR3 runs to 13 residues. Germline-derived CDR1 and CDR2 are MDHEN and SYDVKM. J gave up 5 bases and V 3 bases, and 3 bases lay outside the gene matches. The CDR3 region is CASSLIGGETQYF. The CDR3 region has the DNA TGTGCCAGCAGTTTGATCGGGGGGGAGACCCAGTACTTC.